This T cell receptor beta chain originates from a study of metastatic and nonmetastatic thyroid tumors. Study-wide context: From malignant and benign thyroid patients, repertoires in blood and in tumor or nodule tissue were compared.

How the authors handled the data: Construction of a distant-metastasis classifier for papillary thyroid cancer relied on CDR3 differences across clinicopathological groups. Via MiXCR, TCRdb re-called the PCR reads. Here the V and J calls rest on TCRdb's processing, not on the authors' analysis. The sample holds 20,000 to 25,000 clones, about 20% seen once. The CDR3 is 15 amino acids. CDR1 is SGHVS, CDR2 FNYEAQ, per germline. All patients reached thyroid surgery having received no treatment beforehand. A remark on this clone: The antigen remains unidentified. A much larger clone lies a single base off, so this may be a read error.

Regarding the study as a whole: As reported, TCR beta diversity in blood and tumor was significantly higher in malignant thyroid tumors than in benign nodules.

The V gene is TRBV7-6, the J gene TRBJ1-3, with D maybe TRBD1 (6 bases). Sequenced: blood. The sequence came from a female donor with papillary thyroid cancer or a benign thyroid nodule (not recorded which). Some clones in this sample may be carry-over from other donors' samples. The CDR3 loop is CASSRDVGTRKTIYF. The CDR3 nucleotides read TGTGCCAGCAGCAGAGACGTCGGGACACGAAAAACCATATATTTC.